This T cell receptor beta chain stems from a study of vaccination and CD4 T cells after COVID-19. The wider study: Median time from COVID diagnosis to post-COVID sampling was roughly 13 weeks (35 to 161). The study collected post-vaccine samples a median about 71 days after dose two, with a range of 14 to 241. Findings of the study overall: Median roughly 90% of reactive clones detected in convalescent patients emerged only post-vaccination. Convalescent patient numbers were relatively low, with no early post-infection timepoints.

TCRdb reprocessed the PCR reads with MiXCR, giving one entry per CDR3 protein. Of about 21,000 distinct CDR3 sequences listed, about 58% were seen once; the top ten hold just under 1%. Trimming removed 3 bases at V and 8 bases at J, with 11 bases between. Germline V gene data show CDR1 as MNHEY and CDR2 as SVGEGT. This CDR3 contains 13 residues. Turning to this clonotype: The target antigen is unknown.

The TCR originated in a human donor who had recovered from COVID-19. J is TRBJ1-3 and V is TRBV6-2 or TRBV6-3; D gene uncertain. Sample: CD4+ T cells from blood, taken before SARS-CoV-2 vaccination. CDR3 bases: TGTGCCAGCAGTTATTCAGGACCGGACACCATATATTTT. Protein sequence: CASSYSGPDTIYF.